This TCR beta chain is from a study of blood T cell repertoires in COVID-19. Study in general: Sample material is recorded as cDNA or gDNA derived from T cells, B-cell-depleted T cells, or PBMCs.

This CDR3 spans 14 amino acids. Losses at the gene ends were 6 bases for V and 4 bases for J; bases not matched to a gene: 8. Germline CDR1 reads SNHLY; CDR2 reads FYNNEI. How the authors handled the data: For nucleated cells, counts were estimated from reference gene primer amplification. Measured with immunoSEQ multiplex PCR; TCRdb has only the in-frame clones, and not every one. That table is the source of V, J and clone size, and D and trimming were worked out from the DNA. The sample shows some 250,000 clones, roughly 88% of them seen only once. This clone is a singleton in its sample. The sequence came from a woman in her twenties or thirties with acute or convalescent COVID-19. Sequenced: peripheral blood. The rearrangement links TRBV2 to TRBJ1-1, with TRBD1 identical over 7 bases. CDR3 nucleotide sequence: TGTGCCAGCAGCGGCAGGGGGTCGGGCACTGAAGCTTTCTTT. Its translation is CASSGRGSGTEAFF. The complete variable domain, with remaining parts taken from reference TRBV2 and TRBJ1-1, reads EPEVTQTPSHQVTQMGQEVILRCVPISNHLYFYWYRQILGQKVEFLVSFYNNEISEKSEIFDDQFSVERPDGSNFTLKIRSTKLEDSAMYFCASSGRGSGTEAFFGQGTRLTVV.